This TCR beta chain was recorded in a study of control samples from healthy donors and cancer patients (dated by TCRdb to the early 2020s). Library preparation was by the immunoSEQ multiplex PCR assay. The table was pulled from immuneACCESS by TCRdb, which kept in-frame rearrangements only. Such tables lose some clones; where checked, under half of the loss comes from unresolved V genes, and the rest has no known cause. This sample holds some 94,000 clones; 85% to 90% were observed only once. 9.5% to 10% of the sample is in the top ten clones. Compared with germline, V lacks 2 bases and J lacks 7 bases; bases without a gene match: 5. Including the terminal cysteine and phenylalanine, the CDR3 comprises 16 residues. The entry retains the CDR3 DNA only, 48 bases that are in frame from base 1. Sequences SEHNR (CDR1) and FQNEAQ (CDR2) are obtained from the germline V gene (reference sequence). Note on this clone: Its antigen is still unknown. Base-call qualities are not available, and no considerably larger clone is one nucleotide away.

The receptor was derived from a woman in her forties or fifties with colorectal cancer. Here the chain combines TRBV7-9 and TRBJ2-1, with TRBD2 matching 13 junction bases. Sample: PBMCs. The CDR3 protein: CASSLTSGGAINEQFF. The DNA sequence is given as TGTGCCAGCAGCTTAACTAGCGGGGGGGCAATAAATGAGCAGTTCTTC.